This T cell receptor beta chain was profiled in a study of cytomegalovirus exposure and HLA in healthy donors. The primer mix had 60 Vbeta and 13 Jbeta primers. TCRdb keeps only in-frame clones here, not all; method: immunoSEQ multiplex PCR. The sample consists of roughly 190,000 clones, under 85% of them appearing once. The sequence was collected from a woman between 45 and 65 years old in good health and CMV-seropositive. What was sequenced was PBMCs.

As DNA, the CDR3 is TGTGCCAGCAGCGCCGGCAGGGGCACAGATACGCAGTATTTT. It yields the protein CASSAGRGTDTQYF. This chain joins TRBV9 and TRBJ2-3; perhaps TRBD1 as D (5 bases). Germline V CDR1 and CDR2: SGDLS, YYNGEE. This CDR3 has 14 residues. Trimming took off 3 bases at V and 1 base at J, with 9 bases between the two ends.